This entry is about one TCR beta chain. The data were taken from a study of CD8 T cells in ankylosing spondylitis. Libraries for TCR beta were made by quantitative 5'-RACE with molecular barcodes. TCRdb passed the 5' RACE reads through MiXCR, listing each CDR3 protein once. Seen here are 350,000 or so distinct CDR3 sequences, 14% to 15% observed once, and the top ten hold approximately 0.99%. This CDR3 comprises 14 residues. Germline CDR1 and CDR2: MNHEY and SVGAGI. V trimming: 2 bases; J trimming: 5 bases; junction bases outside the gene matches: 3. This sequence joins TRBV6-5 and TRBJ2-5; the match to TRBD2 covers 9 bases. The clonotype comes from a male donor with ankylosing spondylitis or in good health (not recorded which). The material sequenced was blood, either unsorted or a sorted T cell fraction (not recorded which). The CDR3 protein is CASSYKREAETQYF. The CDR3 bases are TGTGCCAGCAGTTACAAGCGGGAGGCCGAGACCCAGTACTTC.